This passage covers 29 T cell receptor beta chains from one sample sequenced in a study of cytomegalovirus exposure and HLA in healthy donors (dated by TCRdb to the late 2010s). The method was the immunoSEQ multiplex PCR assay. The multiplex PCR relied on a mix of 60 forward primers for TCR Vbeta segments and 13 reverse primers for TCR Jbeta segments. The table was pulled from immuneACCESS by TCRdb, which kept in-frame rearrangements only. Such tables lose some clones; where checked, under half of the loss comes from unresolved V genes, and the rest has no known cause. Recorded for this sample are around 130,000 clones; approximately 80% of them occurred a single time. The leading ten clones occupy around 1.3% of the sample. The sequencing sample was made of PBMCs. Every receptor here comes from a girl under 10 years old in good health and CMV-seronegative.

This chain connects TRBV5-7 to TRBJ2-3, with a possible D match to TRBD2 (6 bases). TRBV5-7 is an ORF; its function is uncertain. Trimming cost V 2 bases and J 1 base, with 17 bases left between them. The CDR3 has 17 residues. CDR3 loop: CASSFFGTPEGTDTQYF. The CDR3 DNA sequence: TGTGCCAGCAGCTTTTTCGGGACTCCGGAAGGCACAGATACGCAGTATTTT.

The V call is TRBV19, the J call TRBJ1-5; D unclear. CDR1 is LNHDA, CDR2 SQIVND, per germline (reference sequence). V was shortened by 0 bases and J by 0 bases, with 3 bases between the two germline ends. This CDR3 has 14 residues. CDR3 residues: CASSIDSSNQPQHF. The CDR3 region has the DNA TGTGCCAGTAGTATAGACAGTAGCAATCAGCCCCAGCATTTT.

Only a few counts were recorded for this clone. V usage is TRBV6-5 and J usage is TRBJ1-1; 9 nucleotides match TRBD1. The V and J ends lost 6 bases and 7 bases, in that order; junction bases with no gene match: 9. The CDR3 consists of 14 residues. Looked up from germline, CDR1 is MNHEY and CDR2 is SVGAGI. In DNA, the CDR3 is TGTGCCAGCAGCAAAACAGGGGGCGCGGGTGAAGCTTTCTTT. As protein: CASSKTGGAGEAFF.

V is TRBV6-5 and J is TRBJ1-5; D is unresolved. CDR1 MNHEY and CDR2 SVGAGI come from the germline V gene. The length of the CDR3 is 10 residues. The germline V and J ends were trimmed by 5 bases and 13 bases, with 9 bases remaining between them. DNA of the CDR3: TGTGCCAGCAGTGAGCCGACTCAGCATTTT. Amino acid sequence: CASSEPTQHF.

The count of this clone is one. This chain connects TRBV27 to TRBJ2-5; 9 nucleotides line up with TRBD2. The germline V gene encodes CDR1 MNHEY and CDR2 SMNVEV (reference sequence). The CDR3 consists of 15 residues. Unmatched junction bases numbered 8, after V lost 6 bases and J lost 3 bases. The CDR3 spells CASRLAGVGKETQYF. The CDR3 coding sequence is TGTGCCAGCAGATTAGCGGGAGTTGGGAAAGAGACCCAGTACTTC.

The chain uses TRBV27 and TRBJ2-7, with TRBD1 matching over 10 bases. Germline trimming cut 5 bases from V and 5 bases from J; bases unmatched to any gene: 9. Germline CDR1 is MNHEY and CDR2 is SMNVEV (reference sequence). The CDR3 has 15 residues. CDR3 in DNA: TGTGCCAGCAGTGCCTCCTCCGGGACAGGGGACGAGCAGTACTTC. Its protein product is CASSASSGTGDEQYF.

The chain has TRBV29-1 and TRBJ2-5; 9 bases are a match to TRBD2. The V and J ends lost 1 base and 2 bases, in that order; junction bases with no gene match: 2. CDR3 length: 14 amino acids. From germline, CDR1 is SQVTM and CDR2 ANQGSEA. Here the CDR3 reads CSVEGRGGQETQYF. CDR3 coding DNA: TGCAGCGTTGAAGGGCGGGGGGGACAAGAGACCCAGTACTTC.

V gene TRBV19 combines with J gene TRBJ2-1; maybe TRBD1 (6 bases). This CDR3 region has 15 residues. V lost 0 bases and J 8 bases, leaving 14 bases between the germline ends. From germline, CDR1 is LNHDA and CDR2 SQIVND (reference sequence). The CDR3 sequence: CASSIDLGAGDEQFF. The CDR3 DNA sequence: TGTGCCAGTAGTATAGATTTAGGGGCAGGGGATGAGCAGTTCTTC.

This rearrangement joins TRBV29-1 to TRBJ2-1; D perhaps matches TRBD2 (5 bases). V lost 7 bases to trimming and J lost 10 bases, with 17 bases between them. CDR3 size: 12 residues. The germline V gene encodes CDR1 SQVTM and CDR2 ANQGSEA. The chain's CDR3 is CSALLNGMEQFF. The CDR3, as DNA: TGCAGCGCACTGCTGAACGGGATGGAGCAGTTCTTC.

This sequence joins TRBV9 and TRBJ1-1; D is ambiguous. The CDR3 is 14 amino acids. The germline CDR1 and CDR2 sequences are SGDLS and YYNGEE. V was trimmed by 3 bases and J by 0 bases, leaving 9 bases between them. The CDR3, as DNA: TGTGCCAGCAGCGAGGGAGGGATGAACACTGAAGCTTTCTTT. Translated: CASSEGGMNTEAFF.

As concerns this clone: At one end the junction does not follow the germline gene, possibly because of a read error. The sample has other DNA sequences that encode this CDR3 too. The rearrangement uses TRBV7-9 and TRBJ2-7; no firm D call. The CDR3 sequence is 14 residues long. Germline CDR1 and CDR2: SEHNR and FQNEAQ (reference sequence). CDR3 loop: CASSLLDVGGEQYF. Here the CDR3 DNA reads TGCGCCAGCAGCTTATTGGATGTCGGCGGCGAGCAGTACTTC.

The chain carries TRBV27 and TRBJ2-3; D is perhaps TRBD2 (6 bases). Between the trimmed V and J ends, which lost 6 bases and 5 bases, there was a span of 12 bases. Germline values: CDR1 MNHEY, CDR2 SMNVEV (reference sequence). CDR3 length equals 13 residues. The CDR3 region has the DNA TGTGCCAGCAGCCAACACGGGGGAGATACGCAGTATTTT. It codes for CASSQHGGDTQYF.

In DNA, the CDR3 is TGTGCCAGCAGCTTACTTGGGGGGGCGAACACTGAAGCTTTCTTT. Translation gives CASSLLGGANTEAFF. This sequence joins TRBV7-3 and TRBJ1-1; TRBD1 might be the D (6 bases). Germline CDR1 reads SGHTA; CDR2 reads FQGTGA. The germline V and J ends were trimmed by 2 bases and 1 base, with 11 bases remaining between them. This CDR3 comprises 15 residues.

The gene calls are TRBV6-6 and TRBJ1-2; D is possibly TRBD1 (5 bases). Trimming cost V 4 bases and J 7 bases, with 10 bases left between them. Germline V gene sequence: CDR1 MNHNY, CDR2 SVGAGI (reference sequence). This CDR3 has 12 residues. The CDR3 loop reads CASSSGVGGYTF. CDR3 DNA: TGTGCCAGCAGTTCGGGGGTCGGTGGCTACACCTTC.

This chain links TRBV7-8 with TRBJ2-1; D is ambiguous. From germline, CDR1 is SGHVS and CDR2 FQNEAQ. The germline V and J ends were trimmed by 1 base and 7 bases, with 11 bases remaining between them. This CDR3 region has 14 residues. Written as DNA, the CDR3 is TGTGCCAGCAGCTTAGACAGTACTGTAAATGAGCAGTTCTTC. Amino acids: CASSLDSTVNEQFF.

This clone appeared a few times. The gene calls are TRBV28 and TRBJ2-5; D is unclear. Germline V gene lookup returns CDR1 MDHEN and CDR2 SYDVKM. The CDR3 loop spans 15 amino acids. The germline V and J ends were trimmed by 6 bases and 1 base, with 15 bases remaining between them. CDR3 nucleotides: TGTGCCAGCAGGATAAATCCAGTTATCCAAGAGACCCAGTACTTC. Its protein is CASRINPVIQETQYF.

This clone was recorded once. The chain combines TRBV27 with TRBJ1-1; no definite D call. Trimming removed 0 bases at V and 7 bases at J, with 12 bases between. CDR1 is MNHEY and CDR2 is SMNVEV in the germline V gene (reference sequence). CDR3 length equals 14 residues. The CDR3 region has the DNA TGTGCCAGCAGTTTATCCACAGTCGGCAGTGAAGCTTTCTTT. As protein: CASSLSTVGSEAFF.

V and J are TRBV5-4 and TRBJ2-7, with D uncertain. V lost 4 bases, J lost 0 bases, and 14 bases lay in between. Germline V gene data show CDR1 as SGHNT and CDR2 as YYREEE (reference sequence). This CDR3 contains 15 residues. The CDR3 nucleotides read TGTGCCAGCAGCGCGGCCCCAGTGGGCTCCTACGAGCAGTACTTC. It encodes CASSAAPVGSYEQYF.

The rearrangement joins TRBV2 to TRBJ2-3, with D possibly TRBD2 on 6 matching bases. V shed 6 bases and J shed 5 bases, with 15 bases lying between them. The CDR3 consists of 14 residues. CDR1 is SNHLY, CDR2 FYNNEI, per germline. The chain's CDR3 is CASSPFGGIDTQYF. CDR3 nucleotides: TGTGCCAGCAGCCCGTTTGGAGGGATAGATACGCAGTATTTT.

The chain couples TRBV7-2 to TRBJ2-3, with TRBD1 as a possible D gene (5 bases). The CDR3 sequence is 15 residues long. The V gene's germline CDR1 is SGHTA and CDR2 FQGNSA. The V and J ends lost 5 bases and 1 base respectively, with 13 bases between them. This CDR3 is CASSLYRPGTDTQYF. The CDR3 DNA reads TGTGCCAGCAGCCTATACAGGCCGGGCACAGATACGCAGTATTTT.

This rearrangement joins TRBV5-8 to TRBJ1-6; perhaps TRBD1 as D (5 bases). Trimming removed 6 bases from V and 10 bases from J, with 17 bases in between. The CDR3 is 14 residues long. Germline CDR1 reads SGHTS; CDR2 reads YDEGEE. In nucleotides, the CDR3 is TGTGCCAGCAATCTGGTCACAAAGGGGTCACCCCTCCACTTT. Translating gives CASNLVTKGSPLHF.

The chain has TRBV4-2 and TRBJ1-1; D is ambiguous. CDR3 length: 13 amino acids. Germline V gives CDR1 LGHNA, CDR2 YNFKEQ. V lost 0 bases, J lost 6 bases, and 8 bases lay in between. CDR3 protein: CASSQDIIAEAFF. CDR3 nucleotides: TGTGCCAGCAGCCAAGATATAATTGCTGAAGCTTTCTTT.

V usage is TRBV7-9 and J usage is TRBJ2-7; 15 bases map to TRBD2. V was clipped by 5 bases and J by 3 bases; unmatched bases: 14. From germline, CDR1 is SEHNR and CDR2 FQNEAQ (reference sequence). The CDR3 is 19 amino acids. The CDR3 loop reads CASSQSGTSGRFPLYEQYF. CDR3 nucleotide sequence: TGTGCCAGCAGCCAGAGCGGGACTAGCGGGAGGTTCCCCCTCTACGAGCAGTACTTC.

The CDR3 is CASSPFGAFEAFF. The DNA of the CDR3 is TGTGCCAGTAGCCCATTTGGGGCCTTTGAAGCTTTCTTT. The V call is TRBV19, the J call TRBJ1-1; maybe TRBD1 (5 bases). The CDR3 is made up of 13 amino acids. CDR1 and CDR2 (germline): LNHDA, SQIVND (reference sequence). Trimming shortened V by 6 bases and J by 7 bases, and 15 bases separated the two germline ends.

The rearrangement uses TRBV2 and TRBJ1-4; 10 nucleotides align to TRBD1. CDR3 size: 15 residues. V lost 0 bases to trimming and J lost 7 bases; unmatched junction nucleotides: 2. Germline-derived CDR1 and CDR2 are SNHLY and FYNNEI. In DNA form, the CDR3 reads TGTGCCAGCAGTGAAGCCGGGACAGGGGTTGAAAAACTGTTTTTT. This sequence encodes CASSEAGTGVEKLFF.

The DNA for the CDR3 is TGTGCCAGCAGCAAAGGACAGGGGTACTATGGCTACACCTTC. Translation gives CASSKGQGYYGYTF. The V call is TRBV5-8, the J call TRBJ1-2; TRBD1 aligns across 9 bases. CDR1 SGHTS and CDR2 YDEGEE come from the germline V gene. The CDR3 consists of 14 residues. Trimming at V came to 4 bases and at J to 3 bases, leaving 4 bases not matched to a gene.

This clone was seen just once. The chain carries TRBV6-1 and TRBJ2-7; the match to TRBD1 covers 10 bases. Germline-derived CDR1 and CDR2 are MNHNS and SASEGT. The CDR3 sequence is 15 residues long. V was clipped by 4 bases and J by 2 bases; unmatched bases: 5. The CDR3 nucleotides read TGTGCCAGCAGTGCCGGACAGGGGGGGGCCTACGAGCAGTACTTC. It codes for CASSAGQGGAYEQYF.

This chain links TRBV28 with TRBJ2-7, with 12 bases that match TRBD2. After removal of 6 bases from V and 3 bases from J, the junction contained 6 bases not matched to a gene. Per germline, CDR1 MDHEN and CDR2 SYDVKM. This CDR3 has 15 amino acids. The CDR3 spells CASRLLAGGYYEQYF. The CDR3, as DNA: TGTGCCAGCAGATTACTAGCGGGAGGATACTACGAGCAGTACTTC.

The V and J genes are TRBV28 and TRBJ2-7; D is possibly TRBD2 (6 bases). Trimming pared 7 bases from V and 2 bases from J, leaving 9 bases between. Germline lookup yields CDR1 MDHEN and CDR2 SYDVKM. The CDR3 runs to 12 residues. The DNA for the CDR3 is TGTGCCAGCACAACTAGCCCCTACGAGCAGTACTTC. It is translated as CASTTSPYEQYF.